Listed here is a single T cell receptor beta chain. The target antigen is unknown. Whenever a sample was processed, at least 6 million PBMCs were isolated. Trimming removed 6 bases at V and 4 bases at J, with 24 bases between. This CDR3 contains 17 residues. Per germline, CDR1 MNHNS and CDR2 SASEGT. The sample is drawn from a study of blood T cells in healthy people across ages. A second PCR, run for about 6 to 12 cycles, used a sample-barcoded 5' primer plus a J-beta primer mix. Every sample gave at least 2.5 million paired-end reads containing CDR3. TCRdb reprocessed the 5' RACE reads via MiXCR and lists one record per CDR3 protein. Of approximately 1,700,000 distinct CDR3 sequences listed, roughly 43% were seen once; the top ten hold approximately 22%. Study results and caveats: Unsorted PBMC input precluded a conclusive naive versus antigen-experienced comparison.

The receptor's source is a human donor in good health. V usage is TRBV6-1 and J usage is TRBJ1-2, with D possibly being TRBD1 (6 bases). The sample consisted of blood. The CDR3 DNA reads TGTGCCAGCAGCCGACTGGAGCTGGGGGGGCTGAGCTATGGCTACACCTTC. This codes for CASSRLELGGLSYGYTF.